This record covers a single TCR beta chain. Its antigen is not identified. The ends lost 4 bases at V and 4 bases at J; junction bases unmatched: 1. CDR3 length: 13 amino acids. In germline, CDR1 is SGHRS, CDR2 YFSETQ. This record belongs to a study of T cell responses to AZD1222 COVID-19 vaccine. TCRdb's copy holds only in-frame clones and misses some; the assay was immunoSEQ multiplex PCR. The sample shows about 99,000 clones, 70% to 90% of them seen only once. Study findings and constraints: Spike was spanned by vaccine-associated CD4 TCRs, which were dominant at 160-218 and 743-854. There were mostly white British donors and more females than males, and clonal diversity was possibly underestimated.

The source was peripheral blood, collected on day 0 of AZD1222 vaccination. The origin of this receptor is an adult in good health. The chain employs TRBV5-1 and TRBJ2-2, with 7 bases aligning to TRBD1. The CDR3 loop is CASSRDSTGELFF. The CDR3 DNA is TGCGCCAGCAGCAGGGACAGCACCGGGGAGCTGTTTTTT.